This entry lists 6 T cell receptor beta chains sequenced from one sample in a study of T cell responses to AZD1222 COVID-19 vaccine. The protocol was immunoSEQ multiplex PCR, while the TCRdb copy is restricted to in-frame clones and leaves out a portion. The table has around 270,000 clones, about 94% seen once. The material was peripheral blood, obtained 28 days after the second AZD1222 dose. These receptors all come from an adult who received the AZD1222 COVID-19 vaccine.

In this sample, this clone turned up a few times. The rearrangement uses TRBV19 and TRBJ2-7; tentatively, D is TRBD1 (5 bases). V was shortened by 3 bases and J by 5 bases, with 11 bases between the two germline ends. The CDR3 is 13 amino acids. Germline V lookup: CDR1 LNHDA, CDR2 SQIVND (reference sequence). The DNA of the CDR3 is TGTGCCAGTAGTATTGGACACCCCAACGAGCAGTACTTC. Its protein product is CASSIGHPNEQYF.

This chain uses TRBV7-9 with TRBJ2-1, with unresolved D. Per germline, CDR1 SEHNR and CDR2 FQNEAQ (reference sequence). The CDR3 has 12 residues. The V gene lost 5 bases and the J gene lost 2 bases, with 4 bases spanning the gap. The CDR3 is CASSPTYNEQFF. The CDR3 DNA follows: TGTGCCAGCAGCCCTACCTACAATGAGCAGTTCTTC.

As for this clone: A junction boundary mismatches the germline segment, possibly from a read error. The V and J genes are TRBV2 and TRBJ1-5; 8 nucleotides agree with TRBD1. In germline, CDR1 is SNHLY, CDR2 FYNNEI. The CDR3 length is 12 residues. The CDR3 nucleotides read TGTGCCAGCAGTCTCGACAGGGGAGAGATATTTTTT. Encoded protein: CASSLDRGEIFF.

The chain carries TRBV18 and TRBJ2-5; tentatively, D is TRBD1 (6 bases). V was cut by 3 bases and J by 1 base, with 9 bases left in between. In germline, CDR1 is KGHSH, CDR2 LQKENI. The CDR3 length is 14 residues. The CDR3 loop is CASSPTGFQETQYF. The CDR3 DNA is TGTGCCAGCTCACCCACAGGGTTCCAAGAGACCCAGTACTTC.

The V call is TRBV5-1, the J call TRBJ2-5; 9 positions match TRBD1. The CDR3 covers 15 residues. From germline, CDR1 is SGHRS and CDR2 YFSETQ. V dropped 4 bases and J dropped 5; count of bases not matched to a gene: 9. In DNA form, the CDR3 reads TGCGCCAGCAGCCTGGAGACAGGGGGATGGGAGACCCAGTACTTC. The encoded protein is CASSLETGGWETQYF. Based on the CDR3 plus reference TRBV5-1 and TRBJ2-5, the full variable domain is KAGVTQTPRYLIKTRGQQVTLSCSPISGHRSVSWYQQTPGQGLQFLFEYFSETQRNKGNFPGRFSGRQFSNSRSEMNVSTLELGDSALYLCASSLETGGWETQYFGPGTRLLVL.

V is TRBV28 and J is TRBJ1-6, with a possible D match to TRBD1 (5 bases). Deletions cut 5 bases from V and 2 bases from J, with 13 bases between. The CDR3 has 16 residues. CDR1 and CDR2 (germline): MDHEN, SYDVKM. The CDR3 loop is CASSPSGTTYNSPLHF. The CDR3, as DNA: TGTGCCAGCAGTCCTAGTGGGACTACCTATAATTCACCCCTCCACTTT. Together with reference TRBV28 and TRBJ1-6, the CDR3 gives the full variable domain: DVKVTQSSRYLVKRTGEKVFLECVQDMDHENMFWYRQDPGLGLRLIYFSYDVKMKEKGDIPEGYSVSREKKERFSLILESASTNQTSMYLCASSPSGTTYNSPLHFGNGTRLTVT.